A selection of T cell receptor beta chains follows, all from one sample in a study of cytomegalovirus exposure and HLA in healthy donors. The table came from immunoSEQ multiplex PCR; TCRdb's copy has only in-frame clones and leaves some out. In the table there are just over 150,000 clones, approximately 82% of which are singletons. The material sequenced was PBMCs. The source of these receptors is a woman aged 45-65 years in good health and CMV-seropositive. The CDR3 runs from the conserved cysteine through the conserved F or W. Fields, in order: CDR3 DNA, CDR3 protein, J gene, D gene, V gene, clone size. A D gene is named only where the DNA matches it firmly. Some rows have no size entry. The others give once, few or many, or a class for an expanded clone.

TGTGCCAGCAGCGTAAGGCTAGCGGGGGGCCCCGGGGAGCTGTTTTTT,CASSVRLAGGPGELFF,TRBJ2-2,TRBD2,TRBV9,-
TGTGCCAGTAGGGCCCCGGGACAGGGTTCCAACGAGCAGTACTTC,CASRAPGQGSNEQYF,TRBJ2-7,TRBD1,TRBV19,-
TGCGCCAGCAGCTTGGTGACAGGGGGCGCGCCCGGGGAGCTGTTTTTT,CASSLVTGGAPGELFF,TRBJ2-2,TRBD1,TRBV5-1,once
TGTGCCAGCAGAAGGGGGCCGACAGATACGCAGTATTTT,CASRRGPTDTQYF,TRBJ2-3,TRBD1,TRBV6-5,-
TGTGCCAGCAGCAGGGGTACTGAAGCTTTCTTT,CASSRGTEAFF,TRBJ1-1,-,TRBV6-1,-
TGTGCCAGCAGGCAAGGGGTGGCGGCTAGCACAGATACGCAGTATTTT,CASRQGVAASTDTQYF,TRBJ2-3,-,TRBV4-2,-
TGCGCCAGCTCATTTGACACCGGGGGGGGCACTGAAGCTTTCTTT,CASSFDTGGGTEAFF,TRBJ1-1,-,TRBV5-1,-
TGTGCCAGCCCCGTGGGACAGGGGAAGACAAGCAATCAGCCCCAGCATTTT,CASPVGQGKTSNQPQHF,TRBJ1-5,TRBD1,TRBV7-8,-
TGCGCCAGCAGCCAAGAGAAATTCGCGGGGGGCTACAATGAGCAGTTCTTC,CASSQEKFAGGYNEQFF,TRBJ2-1,TRBD2,TRBV4-1,-
TGTGCCAGCAGTACCCGACAGGGGGCAGAGAACGAGCAGTACTTC,CASSTRQGAENEQYF,TRBJ2-7,TRBD1,TRBV6-1,-
TGTGCCAGCAGTACCCCATTTGGGAGGGCAATTTCTGGAAACACCATATATTTT,CASSTPFGRAISGNTIYF,TRBJ1-3,-,TRBV2,-
TGTGCCAGCATGCGGAGTCGAGGGACCGGGGAGCTGTTTTTT,CASMRSRGTGELFF,TRBJ2-2,-,TRBV27,-
TGTGCCAGCAGTGGGGATAACAGGGGGCGATCCTACGAGCAGTACTTC,CASSGDNRGRSYEQYF,TRBJ2-7,TRBD1,TRBV2,-
TGTGCCAGCAGCTACGGACTAGCGGGGGGGCCGGACACCGGGGAGCTGTTTTTT,CASSYGLAGGPDTGELFF,TRBJ2-2,TRBD2,TRBV9,-
TGCGCCAGCAGCTTGAGCCAGGCTATAGGAAGGAACACTGAAGCTTTCTTT,CASSLSQAIGRNTEAFF,TRBJ1-1,-,TRBV5-1,-
TGTGCCAGCAGCTTAGGCAGGGACAGGACCGAGCAGTACTTC,CASSLGRDRTEQYF,TRBJ2-7,TRBD1,TRBV7-9,-
TGTGCCAGCAGTAGACAAGACTATGGCTACACCTTC,CASSRQDYGYTF,TRBJ1-2,-,TRBV2,-
TGTGCCAGCAGTTTATCGCAGGGGGTTGGTTCACCCCTCCACTTT,CASSLSQGVGSPLHF,TRBJ1-6,TRBD1,TRBV27,-